The entry below describes one T cell receptor beta chain. The specificity of this receptor is unknown. No quality values exist for individual bases; no much larger clone is one base distant. The sample's time point label, decoded: baseline before first vaccination. Taken with the paper, the label for treatment or condition translates to: meningococcal conjugate vaccine given as trial control. Vaccinee samples came from UK trials COV001 and COV002, including a single-blind randomized controlled phase 2/3 trial of AZD1222 (ChAdOx1 nCoV-19) in healthy adults. For TCRbeta chain sequencing, PBMC samples were collected from trial participants at day 0 and at day 28 after the second dose. These data come from a study of T cell responses to AZD1222 COVID-19 vaccine (dated by TCRdb to the early 2020s). Some background on the complete study: TCR sequencing was performed for 230 to 250 trial participants, of whom around 200 were given two doses of AZD1222 and about 25 were given two doses of MenACWY control vaccine. Enrollment into the trials was organized by age into subgroups of 18-55, 56-69 and 70-plus years, and those subgroups contained roughly 160, 29 and 62 TCR-sequenced participants, respectively.

What the work shows at the level of the full study, not this receptor alone: Epitopes outside the regions mutated in the B.1.351 and B.1.1.7 variants were reportedly recognized by nearly half of the unique spike-specific TCRs. Because no samples from the day 14 peak response were available, repertoires could be characterized only after the peak T cell response. In the small 56-69-year group, the increase in depth fell short of significance, most likely because of low power. CD4 TCRs associated with the vaccine covered the entire spike protein, and the dominant responses were in regions 160-218 and 743-854. A significant rise in spike-specific TCR breadth and depth was observed after two AZD1222 doses relative to day 0 and relative to MenACWY recipients. Participants were mostly white British and included more females than males, and it was suggested by the authors that clonal diversity may have been underestimated. Only five or six AZD1222 recipients were SARS-CoV-2 seropositive at baseline, limiting conclusions about previously exposed vaccinees.

Compared with germline, V lacks 3 bases and J lacks 6 bases; bases without a gene match: 6. The CDR3, from cysteine to phenylalanine, totals 14 residues. Left in the record is the CDR3 DNA by itself, 42 bases read in frame from the first base. From the germline V gene (reference sequence), CDR1 is LGHDT and CDR2 is YNNKEL. The CDR3 regions of human TCRbeta chains were subjected to immunosequencing. On the study's bioinformatics: Repertoire TCRs were checked for matches against a reference library of SARS-CoV-2-specific TCRs that had been generated using the MIRA antigen-specificity platform. Breadth was defined as the fraction of unique TCRs that were SARS-CoV-2-associated, and depth was defined as the fraction of total T cells that were SARS-CoV-2-associated. Using the MIRA data, every spike-specific TCR was mapped to the spike region that the TCR reacted to and assigned to either a CD4 or a CD8 class. Log10-transformed breadth and depth values were compared by one-way ANOVA with Sidak's multiple comparisons tests. As stored in TCRdb, this immuneACCESS dataset retains in-frame rearrangements with V and J assigned. A fraction of the clones does not appear; measured against another copy, unresolved V genes explain less than half of the discrepancy, and the remainder lacks a known reason. For V, J and clone size, that table is used; D and trimming come from the DNA. The sample yields some 150,000 clones; more than 80% were counted once. Over 0.85% of the sample is taken by the ten largest.

This specimen was peripheral blood, taken on day 0 of MenACWY control vaccination. The V and J genes are TRBV3-1 (or the pseudogene TRBV3-2) and TRBJ2-7, with 9 middle bases fitting TRBD1. This TCR derives from an adult in good health. The DNA reads as follows: TGTGCCAGCAGCCAGTGGGGACAGGGCGGCGAGCAGTACTTC. This gives the protein CASSQWGQGGEQYF.